Listed below are T cell receptor beta chains from one sample, sequenced in a study of blood T cell repertoires in COVID-19. Clones were read by immunoSEQ multiplex PCR, and TCRdb kept only the in-frame ones, dropping some. This table holds around 180,000 clones, more than 75% found once. The sequenced sample consisted of peripheral blood. Receptors originate from a man aged 35 to 55 with active or convalescent COVID-19. The CDR3 runs from the conserved cysteine through the conserved F or W. The D gene is left open where the match is weak. The size of a clone is reported for some rows only, either as once, few or many, or as a class for expanded clones.

CDR3,DNA,V,length,J,size,D
CASSHLPGQEIYGYTF,TGTGCCAGCAGCCATCTCCCGGGACAGGAGATCTATGGCTACACCTTC,TRBV14,16,TRBJ1-2,-,TRBD1
CASREGHITNTGELFF,TGCGCCAGCAGGGAAGGACACATCACGAACACCGGGGAGCTGTTTTTT,TRBV5-1,16,TRBJ2-2,-,-
CAISEGDSILAGGYTF,TGTGCCATCAGTGAGGGGGACAGCATCTTAGCTGGAGGCTACACCTTC,TRBV10-3,16,TRBJ1-2,-,TRBD1
CASSPITATNEKLFF,TGTGCCAGCAGTCCTATTACGGCAACTAATGAAAAACTGTTTTTT,TRBV6-6,15,TRBJ1-4,-,-
CASSFGVSGYNEQFF,TGTGCCAGCAGCTTCGGGGTATCGGGGTACAATGAGCAGTTCTTC,TRBV7-9,15,TRBJ2-1,-,-
CAWSRDTYSGNTIYF,TGTGCCTGGAGTCGGGACACCTACTCTGGAAACACCATATATTTT,TRBV30,15,TRBJ1-3,-,-
CASSIGTLGGYTF,TGCGCCAGCAGCATCGGGACATTAGGTGGCTACACCTTC,TRBV5-1,13,TRBJ1-2,-,-
CASSSISGVGQPQHF,TGTGCCAGCAGTTCGATATCAGGGGTCGGTCAGCCCCAGCATTTT,TRBV28,15,TRBJ1-5,-,-
CASSLGGGGTDTQYF,TGTGCCAGCAGCTTGGGAGGGGGCGGAACAGATACGCAGTATTTT,TRBV5-6,15,TRBJ2-3,-,TRBD1
CASSLVGLESNQPQHF,TGTGCCAGCAGCTTAGTGGGGCTTGAGAGCAATCAGCCCCAGCATTTT,TRBV7-2,16,TRBJ1-5,-,-
CASSLEGAAGYGYTF,TGCGCCAGCAGCTTGGAGGGGGCCGCCGGGTATGGCTACACCTTC,TRBV5-1,15,TRBJ1-2,few,TRBD1
CASSVAGGAEAFF,TGTGCCAGCAGCGTAGCGGGAGGGGCTGAAGCTTTCTTT,TRBV9,13,TRBJ1-1,-,-
CASSVEDREYEQYF,TGTGCCAGCAGCGTAGAGGACAGGGAATACGAGCAGTACTTC,TRBV9,14,TRBJ2-7,-,TRBD1
CASSQGPAGYEQYF,TGTGCCAGCAGCCAAGGTCCGGCGGGCTACGAGCAGTACTTC,TRBV3-1/TRBV3-2,14,TRBJ2-7,-,-
CAILKTGGYEQYF,TGTGCCATTTTAAAGACAGGGGGCTACGAGCAGTACTTC,TRBV10-3,13,TRBJ2-7,few,TRBD1
CASIGGASYNEQFF,TGTGCCAGCATTGGCGGGGCGTCCTACAATGAGCAGTTCTTC,TRBV27,14,TRBJ2-1,-,-
CASSFQGARGYTF,TGTGCCAGCAGCTTCCAGGGGGCGCGTGGCTACACCTTC,TRBV7-9,13,TRBJ1-2,-,TRBD1
CASSEARQGYGYTF,TGTGCCAGCAGTGAAGCGCGACAGGGATATGGCTACACCTTC,TRBV2,14,TRBJ1-2,-,TRBD1
CASSPGPLMNTEAFF,TGTGCCAGCTCACCAGGGCCACTTATGAACACTGAAGCTTTCTTT,TRBV18,15,TRBJ1-1,-,-
CASQAYEAFF,TGCGCCAGCCAGGCCTACGAAGCTTTCTTT,TRBV10-2,10,TRBJ1-1,-,-
CASSQDRGTGGVYGYTF,TGCGCCAGCAGCCAAGATAGGGGGACAGGGGGGGTCTATGGCTACACCTTC,TRBV4-1,17,TRBJ1-2,-,TRBD1
CASSEWPKETQYF,TGTGCCAGCAGTGAGTGGCCAAAAGAGACCCAGTACTTC,TRBV2,13,TRBJ2-5,-,-
CASSLDRGSYNEQFF,TGTGCCAGCAGCTTAGACAGAGGCTCCTACAATGAGCAGTTCTTC,TRBV11-2,15,TRBJ2-1,-,-
CASSFGQGWTEAFF,TGTGCCAGCAGCTTTGGACAGGGTTGGACTGAAGCTTTCTTT,TRBV3-1/TRBV3-2,14,TRBJ1-1,-,TRBD1
CASSAGGSAFF,TGTGCCAGCAGCGCAGGGGGCTCAGCTTTCTTT,TRBV9,11,TRBJ1-1,-,TRBD1
CAWSWTNSNQPQHF,TGTGCCTGGAGCTGGACAAATAGCAATCAGCCCCAGCATTTT,TRBV30,14,TRBJ1-5,once,-
CASSRSTSGGLDTQYF,TGTGCCAGCAGCAGAAGTACTAGCGGGGGGTTGGATACGCAGTATTTT,TRBV7-6,16,TRBJ2-3,-,TRBD2
CASSPPDRGLTQPQHF,TGTGCCAGTAGTCCACCTGACAGGGGATTGACTCAGCCCCAGCATTTT,TRBV19,16,TRBJ1-5,once,TRBD1
CASSLNSVTGSREQYF,TGTGCCAGCAGCTTAAATAGTGTGACAGGGAGTCGCGAGCAGTACTTC,TRBV7-9,16,TRBJ2-7,-,TRBD1
CASSLGGGEDEQFF,TGTGCCAGCAGCTTAGGGGGAGGGGAGGATGAGCAGTTCTTC,TRBV13,14,TRBJ2-1,-,TRBD2
CASSGSFGGRLGTDTQYF,TGTGCCAGCAGCGGCAGTTTCGGGGGACGATTGGGCACAGATACGCAGTATTTT,TRBV11-2,18,TRBJ2-3,-,-
CAISEPNFREGTEAFF,TGTGCCATCAGTGAGCCGAATTTCCGGGAGGGGACTGAAGCTTTCTTT,TRBV10-3,16,TRBJ1-1,-,-
CASSSNRNTEAFF,TGTGCCAGCAGTTCAAACAGGAACACTGAAGCTTTCTTT,TRBV6-2/TRBV6-3,13,TRBJ1-1,-,-
CASSFSGGGTDTQYF,TGCGCCAGCAGCTTTAGCGGGGGGGGTACAGATACGCAGTATTTT,TRBV5-1,15,TRBJ2-3,-,TRBD2
CSVDRGGDGGYTF,TGCAGCGTTGACAGGGGAGGGGATGGTGGCTACACCTTC,TRBV29-1,13,TRBJ1-2,-,-
CASSGAANYGYTF,TGTGCCAGCTCTGGGGCGGCTAACTATGGCTACACCTTC,TRBV12-3/TRBV12-4,13,TRBJ1-2,-,-
CASRRGQGRNQPQHF,TGTGCCAGCAGACGGGGACAGGGCCGCAATCAGCCCCAGCATTTT,TRBV6-5,15,TRBJ1-5,-,TRBD1
CATSRDSKETNYGYTF,TGTGCCACCAGCAGAGATAGTAAGGAGACTAACTATGGCTACACCTTC,TRBV15,16,TRBJ1-2,-,-
CASSLNLQAGGSPLHF,TGTGCCAGCAGCTTAAATCTTCAGGCAGGGGGATCACCCCTCCACTTT,TRBV11-2,16,TRBJ1-6,-,TRBD1